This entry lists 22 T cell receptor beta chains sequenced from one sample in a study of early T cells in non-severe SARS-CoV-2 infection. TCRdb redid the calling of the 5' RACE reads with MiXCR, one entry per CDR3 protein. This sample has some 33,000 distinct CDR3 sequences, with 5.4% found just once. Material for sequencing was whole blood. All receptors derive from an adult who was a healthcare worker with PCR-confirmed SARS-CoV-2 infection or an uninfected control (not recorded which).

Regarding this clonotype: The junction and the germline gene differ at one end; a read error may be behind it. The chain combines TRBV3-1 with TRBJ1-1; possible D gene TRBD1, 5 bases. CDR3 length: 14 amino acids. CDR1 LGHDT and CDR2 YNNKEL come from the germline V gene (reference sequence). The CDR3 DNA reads TGTGCCAGCAGCCCTAACACAGGAGTCACTGAAGTTTTCTTT. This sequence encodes CASSPNTGVTEVFF.

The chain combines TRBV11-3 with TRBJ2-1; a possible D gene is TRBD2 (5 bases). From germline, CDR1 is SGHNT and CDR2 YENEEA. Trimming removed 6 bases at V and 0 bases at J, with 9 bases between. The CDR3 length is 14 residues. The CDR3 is CASRSGSSYNEQFF. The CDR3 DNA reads TGTGCCAGCAGGAGCGGAAGCTCCTACAATGAGCAGTTCTTC.

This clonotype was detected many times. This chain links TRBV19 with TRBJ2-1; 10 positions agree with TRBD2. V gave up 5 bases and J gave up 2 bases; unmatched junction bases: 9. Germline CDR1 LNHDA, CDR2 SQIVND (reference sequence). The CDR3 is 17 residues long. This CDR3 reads CASSSQGLAGAYNEQFF. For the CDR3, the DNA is TGTGCCAGTAGTTCCCAGGGTCTAGCGGGGGCCTACAATGAGCAGTTCTTC.

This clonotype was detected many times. Written as DNA, the CDR3 is TGTGCCAGCAGTCCTCCGACAGGGGGCTCGACTGAAGCTTTCTTT. Amino acids: CASSPPTGGSTEAFF. This chain links TRBV27 with TRBJ1-1; 10 positions agree with TRBD1. The ends lost 5 bases at V and 5 bases at J; junction bases unmatched: 8. The CDR3 runs to 15 residues. The germline CDR1 and CDR2 sequences are MNHEY and SMNVEV (reference sequence).

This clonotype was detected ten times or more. The CDR3 sequence is CASTFRTDPYETQYF. The CDR3 DNA sequence: TGTGCCAGCACCTTCAGGACAGACCCCTATGAGACCCAGTACTTC. V gene TRBV7-2 combines with J gene TRBJ2-5; perhaps TRBD1 as D (6 bases). Germline assignment: CDR1 SGHTA and CDR2 FQGNSA. CDR3 length: 15 amino acids. Trimming cost V 7 bases and J 5 bases, with 20 bases left between them.

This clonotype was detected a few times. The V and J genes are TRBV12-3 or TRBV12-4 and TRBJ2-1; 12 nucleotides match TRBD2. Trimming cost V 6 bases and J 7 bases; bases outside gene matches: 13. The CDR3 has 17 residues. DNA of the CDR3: TGTGCCAGCAGCCCCCTCCTCGGACTAGCGGGATCGAATGAGCAGTTCTTC. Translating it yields CASSPLLGLAGSNEQFF.

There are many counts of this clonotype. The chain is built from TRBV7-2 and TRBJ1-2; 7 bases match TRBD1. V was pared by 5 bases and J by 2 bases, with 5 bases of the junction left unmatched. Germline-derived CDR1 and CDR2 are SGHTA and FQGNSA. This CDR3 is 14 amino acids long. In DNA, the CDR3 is TGTGCCAGCAGCCCCGGACAGGCGAACTATGGCTACACCTTC. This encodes CASSPGQANYGYTF. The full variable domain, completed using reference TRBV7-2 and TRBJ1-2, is GAGVSQSPSNKVTEKGKDVELRCDPISGHTALYWYRQSLGQGLEFLIYFQGNSAPDKSGLPSDRFSAERTGGSVSTLTIQRTQQEDSAVYLCASSPGQANYGYTFGSGTRLTVV.

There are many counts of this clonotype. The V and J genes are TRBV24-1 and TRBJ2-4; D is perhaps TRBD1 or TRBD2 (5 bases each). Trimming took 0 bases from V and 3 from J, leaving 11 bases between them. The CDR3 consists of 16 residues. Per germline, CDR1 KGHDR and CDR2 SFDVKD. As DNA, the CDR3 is TGTGCCACCAGTGATTTGGACCGGGACGGCAAAAACATTCAGTACTTC. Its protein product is CATSDLDRDGKNIQYF.

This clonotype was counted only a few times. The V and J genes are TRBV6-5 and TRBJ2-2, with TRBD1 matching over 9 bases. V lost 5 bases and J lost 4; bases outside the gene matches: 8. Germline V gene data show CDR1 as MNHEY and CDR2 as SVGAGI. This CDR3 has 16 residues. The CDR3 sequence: CASSPVTGGFTGELFF. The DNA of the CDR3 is TGTGCCAGCAGTCCTGTGACAGGGGGTTTCACCGGGGAGCTGTTTTTT.

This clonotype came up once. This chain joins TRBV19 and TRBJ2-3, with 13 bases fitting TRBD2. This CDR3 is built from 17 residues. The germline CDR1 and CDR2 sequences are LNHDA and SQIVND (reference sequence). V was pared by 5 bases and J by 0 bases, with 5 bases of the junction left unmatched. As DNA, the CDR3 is TGTGCCAGTAGTCCGGGACTAGCGGGGCCAAGCACAGATACGCAGTATTTT. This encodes CASSPGLAGPSTDTQYF.

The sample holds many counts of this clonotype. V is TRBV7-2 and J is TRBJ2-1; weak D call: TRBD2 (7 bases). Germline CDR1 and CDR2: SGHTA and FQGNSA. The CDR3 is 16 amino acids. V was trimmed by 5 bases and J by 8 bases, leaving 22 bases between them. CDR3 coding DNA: TGTGCCAGCAGCCAAGGGGGGGCCTCCGGCTGGGATGAGCAGTTCTTC. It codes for CASSQGGASGWDEQFF.

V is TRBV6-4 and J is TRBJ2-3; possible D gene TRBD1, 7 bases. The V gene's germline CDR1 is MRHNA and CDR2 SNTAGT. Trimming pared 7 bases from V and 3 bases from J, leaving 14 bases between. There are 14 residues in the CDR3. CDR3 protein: CASKGRGDTDTQYF. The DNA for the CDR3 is TGTGCCAGCAAAGGCAGGGGGGATACAGATACGCAGTATTTT.

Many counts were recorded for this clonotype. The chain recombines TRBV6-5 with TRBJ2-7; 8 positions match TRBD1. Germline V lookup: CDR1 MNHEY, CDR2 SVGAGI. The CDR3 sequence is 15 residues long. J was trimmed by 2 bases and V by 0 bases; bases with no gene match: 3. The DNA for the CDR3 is TGTGCCAGCAGTTACTCTTCAGGGGGCCCCTACGAGCAGTACTTC. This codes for CASSYSSGGPYEQYF.

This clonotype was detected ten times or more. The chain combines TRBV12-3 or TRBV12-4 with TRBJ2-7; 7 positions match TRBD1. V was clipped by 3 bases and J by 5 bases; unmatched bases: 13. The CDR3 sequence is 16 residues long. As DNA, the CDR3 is TGTGCCAGCAGTTTCGCCCCGGACAGGCTCGCCCACGAGCAGTACTTC. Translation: CASSFAPDRLAHEQYF.

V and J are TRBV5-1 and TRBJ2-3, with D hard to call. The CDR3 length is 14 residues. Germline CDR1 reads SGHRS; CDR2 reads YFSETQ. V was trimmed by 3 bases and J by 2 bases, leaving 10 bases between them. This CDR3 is CASSSSHPTDTQYF. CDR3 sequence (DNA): TGCGCCAGCAGCTCCAGCCACCCCACAGATACGCAGTATTTT.

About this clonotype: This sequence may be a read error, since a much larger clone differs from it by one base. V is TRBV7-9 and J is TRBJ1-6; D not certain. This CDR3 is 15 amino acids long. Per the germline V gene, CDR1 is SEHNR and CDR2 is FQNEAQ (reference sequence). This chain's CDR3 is CASSPGRFYNSPPHF. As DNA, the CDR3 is TGTGCCAGCAGCCCCGGACGGTTCTATAATTCACCCCCCCACTTT.

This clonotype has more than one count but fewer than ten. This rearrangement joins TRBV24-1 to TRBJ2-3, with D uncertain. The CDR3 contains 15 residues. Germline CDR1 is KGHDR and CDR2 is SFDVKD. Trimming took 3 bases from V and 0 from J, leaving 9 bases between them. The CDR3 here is CATSDHITSTDTQYF. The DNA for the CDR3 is TGTGCCACCAGTGATCATATAACTAGCACAGATACGCAGTATTTT.

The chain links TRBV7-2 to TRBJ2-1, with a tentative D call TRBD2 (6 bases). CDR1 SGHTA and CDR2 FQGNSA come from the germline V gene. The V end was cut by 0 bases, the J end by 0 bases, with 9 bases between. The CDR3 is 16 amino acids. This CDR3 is CASSLAVADSYNEQFF. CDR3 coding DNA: TGTGCCAGCAGCTTAGCAGTAGCGGACTCCTACAATGAGCAGTTCTTC.

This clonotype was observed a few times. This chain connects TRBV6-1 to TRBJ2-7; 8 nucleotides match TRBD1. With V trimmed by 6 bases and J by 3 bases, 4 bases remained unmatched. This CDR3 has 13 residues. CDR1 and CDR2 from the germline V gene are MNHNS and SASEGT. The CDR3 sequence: CASRDRAYYEQYF. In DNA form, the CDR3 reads TGTGCCAGCAGGGACAGGGCCTACTACGAGCAGTACTTC.

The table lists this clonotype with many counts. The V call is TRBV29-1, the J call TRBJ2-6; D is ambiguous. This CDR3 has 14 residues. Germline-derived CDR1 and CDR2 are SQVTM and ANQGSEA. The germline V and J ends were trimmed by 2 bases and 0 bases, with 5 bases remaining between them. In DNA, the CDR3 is TGCAGCGTTGAACAGGTCTCTGGGGCCAACGTCCTGACTTTC. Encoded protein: CSVEQVSGANVLTF.

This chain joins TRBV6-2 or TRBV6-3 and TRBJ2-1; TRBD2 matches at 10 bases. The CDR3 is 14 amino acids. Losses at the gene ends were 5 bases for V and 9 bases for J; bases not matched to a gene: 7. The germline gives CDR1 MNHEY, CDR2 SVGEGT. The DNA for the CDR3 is TGTGCCAGCAGTGGACTAGCGGCACATCGTGAGCAGTTCTTC. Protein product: CASSGLAAHREQFF.

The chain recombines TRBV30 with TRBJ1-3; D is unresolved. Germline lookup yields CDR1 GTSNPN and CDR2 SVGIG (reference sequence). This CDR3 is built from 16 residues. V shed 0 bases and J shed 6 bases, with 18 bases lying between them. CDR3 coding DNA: TGTGCCTGGAGTGTCAAACCAGTATTAAGGGAAAACACCATATATTTT. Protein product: CAWSVKPVLRENTIYF. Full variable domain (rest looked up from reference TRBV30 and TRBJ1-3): SQTIHQWPATLVQPVGSPLSLECTVEGTSNPNLYWYRQAAGRGLQLLFYSVGIGQISSEVPQNLSASRPQDRQFILSSKKLLLSDSGFYLCAWSVKPVLRENTIYFGEGSWLTVV.